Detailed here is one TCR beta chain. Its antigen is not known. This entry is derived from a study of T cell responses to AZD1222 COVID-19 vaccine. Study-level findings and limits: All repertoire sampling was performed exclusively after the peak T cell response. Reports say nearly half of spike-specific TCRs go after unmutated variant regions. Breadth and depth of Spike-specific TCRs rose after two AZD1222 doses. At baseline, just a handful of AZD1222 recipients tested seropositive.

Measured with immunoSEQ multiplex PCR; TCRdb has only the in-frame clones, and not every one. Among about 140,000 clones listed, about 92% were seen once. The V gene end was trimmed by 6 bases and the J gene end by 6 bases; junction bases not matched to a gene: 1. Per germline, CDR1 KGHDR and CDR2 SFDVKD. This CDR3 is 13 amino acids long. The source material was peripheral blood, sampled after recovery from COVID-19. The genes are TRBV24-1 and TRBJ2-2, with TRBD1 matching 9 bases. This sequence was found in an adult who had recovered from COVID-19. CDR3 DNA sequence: TGTGCCACCAGTAGGGACAGGGCCGGGGAGCTGTTTTTT. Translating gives CATSRDRAGELFF.